Listed below are T cell receptor beta chains from one sample, sequenced in a study of memory CD4+ T cells and cytomegalovirus serostatus. Generated by immunoSEQ multiplex PCR, the TCRdb table keeps only in-frame clones and is missing some. The repertoire includes 56,000 or so clones, 80% of them detected once, and approximately 0.5% sits in the top ten. What was sequenced was memory CD4+ T cells from blood. The receptors derive from an adult in good health and CMV-seronegative. Some clones in this sample may be carry-over from other donors' samples. CDR3s include the opening cysteine and the closing phenylalanine or tryptophan. A D gene is named only where the DNA matches it firmly. Some rows have no size entry. The others give once, few or many, or a class for an expanded clone.

>.|TRBJ2-5|TRBV5-1|.
CASSPLMSETQYF
TGCGCCAGCAGCCCCCTTATGTCGGAGACCCAGTACTTC
>.|TRBJ2-5|TRBV18|TRBD2
CASSPFDAGVGETQYF
TGTGCCAGCTCACCCTTCGATGCGGGAGTGGGAGAGACCCAGTACTTC
>.|TRBJ1-2|TRBV9|.
CASSPPSSLGYTF
TGTGCCAGCAGCCCGCCCTCGAGCTTAGGCTACACCTTC
>.|TRBJ2-7|TRBV27|.
CASSLYGPPRAYEQYF
TGTGCCAGCAGTTTATACGGCCCACCAAGGGCCTACGAGCAGTACTTC
>.|TRBJ1-2|TRBV4-1|TRBD1
CASSQGGGTGRRTYGYTF
TGCGCCAGCAGCCAAGGCGGCGGGACAGGGCGACGCACCTATGGCTACACCTTC
>medium-sized|TRBJ1-3|TRBV10-3|TRBD1
CAIRGTGGSGNTIYF
TGTGCCATCAGGGGGACAGGAGGCAGTGGAAACACCATATATTTT
>.|TRBJ2-5|TRBV4-3|.
CASSQGFEPVTQYF
TGCGCCAGCAGCCAAGGTTTTGAGCCGGTGACCCAGTACTTC
>.|TRBJ2-1|TRBV11-1|.
CASRRDLYSYNEQFF
TGTGCCAGCAGACGTGACTTGTACTCCTACAATGAGCAGTTCTTC
>.|TRBJ1-2|TRBV4-1|.
CASSQVGGLAGYTF
TGCGCCAGCAGCCAAGTTGGGGGTCTTGCCGGCTACACCTTC
>.|TRBJ2-7|TRBV5-1|.
CASSPIIGQGEQYF
TGCGCCAGCAGCCCGATAATAGGACAAGGCGAGCAGTACTTC
>few|TRBJ1-5|TRBV4-1|.
CASSRGVGNQPQHF
TGCGCCAGCAGTCGGGGGGTGGGCAATCAGCCCCAGCATTTT
>once|TRBJ2-6|TRBV5-4|TRBD1
CASSTQQGAISGANVLTF
TGTGCCAGCAGCACACAACAGGGGGCTATCTCTGGGGCCAACGTCCTGACTTTC
>.|TRBJ2-1|TRBV5-1|.
CASSPAPGIDNEQFF
TGCGCCAGCAGCCCGGCTCCTGGGATTGACAATGAGCAGTTCTTC
>.|TRBJ2-1|TRBV15|TRBD1
CATSRSGTEIGRMGNEQFF
TGTGCCACCAGCCGGTCCGGGACAGAGATTGGACGGATGGGGAATGAGCAGTTCTTC
>.|TRBJ2-7|TRBV7-2|.
CASSLNHGYEQYF
TGTGCCAGCAGCTTAAACCACGGCTACGAGCAGTACTTC
>.|TRBJ2-5|TRBV5-6|.
CASSLVLRPETQYF
TGTGCCAGCAGCTTGGTTCTTAGGCCGGAGACCCAGTACTTC
>.|TRBJ2-5|TRBV2|.
CASDRTYQETQYF
TGTGCCAGCGATCGAACTTACCAAGAGACCCAGTACTTC
>.|TRBJ1-4|TRBV6-6|.
CASRGGEKLFF
TGTGCCAGCAGGGGCGGGGAAAAACTGTTTTTT
>.|TRBJ2-3|TRBV11-3|.
CASSLNTDTQYF
TGTGCCAGCAGCTTAAACACAGATACGCAGTATTTT
>.|TRBJ2-5|TRBV18|.
CASSPLISGPETQYF
TGTGCCAGCTCACCACTCATTAGCGGTCCGGAGACCCAGTACTTC
>.|TRBJ2-3|TRBV28|.
CASSFWNTQYF
TGTGCCAGCAGTTTTTGGAACACGCAGTATTTT
>.|TRBJ2-3|TRBV7-3|TRBD2
CASSLASGGTDTQYF
TGTGCCAGCAGCTTAGCTAGCGGGGGCACAGATACGCAGTATTTT
>.|TRBJ2-2|TRBV7-9|.
CASSLARWYSSTVGELFF
TGTGCCAGCAGCTTAGCGCGATGGTACTCCTCGACCGTCGGGGAGCTGTTTTTT
>.|TRBJ2-1|TRBV15|TRBD2
CATSRDFGGVQGEQFF
TGTGCCACCAGCAGAGATTTTGGGGGGGTCCAGGGTGAGCAGTTCTTC
>once|TRBJ1-2|TRBV6-4|.
CASSDSTIRGNGYTF
TGTGCCAGCAGTGACTCAACTATACGGGGGAATGGCTACACCTTC
>many|TRBJ2-1|TRBV29-1|TRBD2
CSVGSGRGEQFF
TGCAGCGTTGGGAGCGGGAGGGGTGAGCAGTTCTTC
>.|TRBJ2-1|TRBV7-3|TRBD1
CASSPDRGNNEQFF
TGTGCCAGCAGCCCAGACAGGGGGAACAATGAGCAGTTCTTC
>.|TRBJ1-4|TRBV2|.
CASRRVNEKLFF
TGTGCCAGCCGCAGGGTGAATGAAAAACTGTTTTTT
>.|TRBJ1-3|TRBV7-9|.
CASSYSSGNTIYF
TGTGCCAGCAGCTACAGCTCTGGAAACACCATATATTTT
>few|TRBJ2-3|TRBV14|.
CASSQGTIIGDTQYF
TGTGCCAGCAGCCAAGGGACTATTATTGGAGATACGCAGTATTTT
>.|TRBJ2-7|TRBV19|TRBD2
CASRRLAGVSWGEQYF
TGTGCCAGTAGACGACTAGCGGGAGTGTCTTGGGGGGAGCAGTACTTC
>.|TRBJ2-3|TRBV6-6|.
CASGPSSSTDTQYF
TGTGCCAGCGGCCCTAGCTCGAGCACAGATACGCAGTATTTT
>.|TRBJ2-5|TRBV11-2|.
CASSPTLLAETQYF
TGTGCCAGCAGCCCCACGCTGCTAGCGGAGACCCAGTACTTC
>.|TRBJ1-1|TRBV2|.
CASSSIGDFPAFF
TGTGCCAGCAGTAGTATCGGGGATTTCCCAGCTTTCTTT
>.|TRBJ2-3|TRBV10-3|.
CAISDPGRRTDTQYF
TGTGCCATCAGTGACCCAGGTCGACGGACAGATACGCAGTATTTT
>.|TRBJ2-1|TRBV29-1|.
CSVDRLAGEQFF
TGCAGCGTTGACAGGTTGGCGGGAGAGCAGTTCTTC
>.|TRBJ1-5|TRBV28|.
CASSFAGNNQPQHF
TGTGCCAGCAGTTTTGCAGGGAATAATCAGCCCCAGCATTTT
>.|TRBJ2-5|TRBV5-4|TRBD2
CASSPGTTQETQYF
TGTGCCAGCAGCCCGGGGACTACCCAAGAGACCCAGTACTTC
>.|TRBJ2-3|TRBV25-1|.
CASSEWGSSDTQYF
TGTGCCAGCAGTGAGTGGGGATCGTCAGATACGCAGTATTTT
>.|TRBJ1-2|TRBV27|.
CASSLKADSSSYGYTF
TGTGCCAGCAGTTTAAAAGCGGACAGCTCTTCATATGGCTACACCTTC
>.|TRBJ2-1|TRBV4-3|TRBD2
CASSQARSGVFGNEQFF
TGCGCCAGCAGCCAAGCTCGTAGCGGGGTCTTCGGCAATGAGCAGTTCTTC
>.|TRBJ2-2|TRBV18|TRBD1
CASSRSGQGAEGPGELFF
TGTGCCAGCTCACGTTCCGGACAGGGGGCAGAGGGTCCCGGGGAGCTGTTTTTT
>.|TRBJ1-3|TRBV18|.
CASSPELRVTGNTIYF
TGTGCCAGCTCACCGGAGCTGAGGGTAACAGGAAACACCATATATTTT
>once|TRBJ2-1|TRBV19|TRBD2
CASSAFGAGGYNEQFF
TGTGCCAGTAGTGCCTTCGGAGCGGGAGGCTACAATGAGCAGTTCTTC
>.|TRBJ2-5|TRBV7-6|.
CASSSDSSETQYF
TGTGCCAGCAGCTCGGACAGTTCAGAGACCCAGTACTTC
>once|TRBJ2-3|TRBV2|TRBD2
CASRAGDGTDTQYF
TGTGCCAGCAGAGCGGGAGATGGTACAGATACGCAGTATTTT
>.|TRBJ1-2|TRBV6-5|.
CASSSQRRFNLYGYTF
TGTGCCAGCAGTTCCCAACGGCGGTTTAACCTCTATGGCTACACCTTC
>.|TRBJ1-5|TRBV19|TRBD1
CASSILTGRVDQPQHF
TGTGCCAGTAGTATCCTGACAGGGAGGGTAGATCAGCCCCAGCATTTT
>.|TRBJ1-3|TRBV28|.
CASSPSSGAGNIFTIYF
TGTGCCAGCAGTCCCTCCAGTGGGGCGGGGAATATATTCACCATATATTTT
>few|TRBJ2-5|TRBV18|.
CASSPQGGETQYF
TGTGCCAGCTCACCACAGGGCGGAGAGACCCAGTACTTC
>few|TRBJ1-2|TRBV29-1|TRBD1
CSVGQGGFDYGYTF
TGCAGCGTTGGACAGGGCGGGTTCGACTATGGCTACACCTTC
>once|TRBJ1-3|TRBV7-9|.
CASSPGRGLSSGNTIYF
TGTGCCAGCAGCCCCGGACGCGGACTTTCCTCTGGAAACACCATATATTTT